This TCR beta chain was observed in a study of Tregs in tolerant kidney transplant recipients. Study details: Related graft donors supplied nonmyeloablative bone marrow transplants, and mixed chimerism was transient. Study results and caveats: Nucleotide sequences could not be compared across some patients' samples due to primer changes.

TCRdb's copy holds only in-frame clones and misses some; the assay was immunoSEQ multiplex PCR. Of about 94,000 clones listed, approximately 94% are singletons. As to this clone: The antigen is not known.

Unstimulated regulatory T cells (CD4+CD25+CD127-), CD4+CD25- non-regulatory cells, CD4 and CD8 cells were FACS-sorted from thawed PBMCs. The material sequenced was CD4+ T cells from blood, taken before the transplant. The TCR was taken from a human donor who received a combined kidney and bone marrow transplant.

The DNA for the CDR3 is TGTGCCAGCAGCGTCCACAGTAGTGGCTCTGGAAACACCATATATTTT. Its translation: CASSVHSSGSGNTIYF. This chain connects TRBV21-1 to TRBJ1-3; no check of the table's D call, TRBD1, against the DNA was made. TRBV21-1 is deemed a pseudogene. The CDR3 runs 16 residues.